This T cell receptor (beta chain) emerged from a study of T cell responses to AZD1222 COVID-19 vaccine. Broader study findings: The sample set comprised mostly white British donors with more females, and clonal diversity was possibly underestimated. The span of vaccine-associated CD4 TCRs extended across spike, with dominance at 160-218 and 743-854. Baseline testing showed seropositivity in only a handful of AZD1222 recipients. An increase in Spike-specific TCR breadth and depth was observed after two AZD1222 doses.

Turning to this clone: The antigen is not known.

Repertoires were generated with immunoSEQ multiplex PCR, while TCRdb's copy carries only in-frame clones and drops some. The table has 100,000 to 120,000 clones, 89% seen once. This specimen was peripheral blood, taken on day 0 of MenACWY control vaccination. The receptor comes from an adult in good health.

CDR3 in amino acids: CASSQVVGGQAYEQYF. The CDR3 DNA reads TGCGCCAGCAGCCAAGTCGTTGGGGGACAGGCCTACGAGCAGTACTTC. The rearrangement links TRBV4-1 to TRBJ2-7, with TRBD1 matching over 8 bases. V lost 1 base and J lost 2; bases outside the gene matches: 7. Germline V CDR1 and CDR2: MGHRA, YSYEKL. The CDR3 has 16 amino acids.